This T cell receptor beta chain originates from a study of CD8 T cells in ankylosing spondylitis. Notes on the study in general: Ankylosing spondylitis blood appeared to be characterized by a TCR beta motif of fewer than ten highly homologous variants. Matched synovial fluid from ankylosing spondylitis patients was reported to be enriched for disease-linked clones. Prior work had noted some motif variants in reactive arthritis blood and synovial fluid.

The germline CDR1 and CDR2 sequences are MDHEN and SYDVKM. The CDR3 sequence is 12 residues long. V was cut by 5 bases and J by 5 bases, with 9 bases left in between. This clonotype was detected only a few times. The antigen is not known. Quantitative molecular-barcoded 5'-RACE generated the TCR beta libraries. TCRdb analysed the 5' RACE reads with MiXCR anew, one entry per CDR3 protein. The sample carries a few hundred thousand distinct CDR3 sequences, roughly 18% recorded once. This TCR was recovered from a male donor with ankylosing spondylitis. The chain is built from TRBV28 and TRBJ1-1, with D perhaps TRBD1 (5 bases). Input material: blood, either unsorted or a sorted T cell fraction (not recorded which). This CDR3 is CASSHRQTEAFF. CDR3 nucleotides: TGTGCCAGCAGTCACCGACAGACTGAAGCTTTCTTT.